This record concerns one T cell receptor beta chain sequence. The antigen remains unidentified. The table came from immunoSEQ multiplex PCR; TCRdb's copy has only in-frame clones and leaves some out. This table holds about 110,000 clones, about 82% found once. The sample is drawn from a study of T cell responses to AZD1222 COVID-19 vaccine. The V and J ends lost 3 bases and 8 bases, in that order; junction bases with no gene match: 10. Germline CDR1 reads MDHEN; CDR2 reads SYDVKM. This CDR3 region has 14 residues. Study results and limitations: The donor cohort was predominantly white British with a female majority, and clonal diversity may have been underestimated. Close to half of spike-specific TCRs reportedly recognize unmutated variant regions.

The chain joins TRBV28 to TRBJ2-7, with 7 bases that match TRBD2. The sample consisted of peripheral blood, taken on day 0 of AZD1222 vaccination. The clonotype comes from an adult in good health. The CDR3 sequence is CASSLRGGVSKQYF. The DNA for the CDR3 is TGTGCCAGCAGTTTGAGGGGAGGGGTGTCGAAGCAGTACTTC. The full variable domain, with the rest looked up from reference TRBV28 and TRBJ2-7, is DVKVTQSSRYLVKRTGEKVFLECVQDMDHENMFWYRQDPGLGLRLIYFSYDVKMKEKGDIPEGYSVSREKKERFSLILESASTNQTSMYLCASSLRGGVSKQYFGPGTRLTVT.